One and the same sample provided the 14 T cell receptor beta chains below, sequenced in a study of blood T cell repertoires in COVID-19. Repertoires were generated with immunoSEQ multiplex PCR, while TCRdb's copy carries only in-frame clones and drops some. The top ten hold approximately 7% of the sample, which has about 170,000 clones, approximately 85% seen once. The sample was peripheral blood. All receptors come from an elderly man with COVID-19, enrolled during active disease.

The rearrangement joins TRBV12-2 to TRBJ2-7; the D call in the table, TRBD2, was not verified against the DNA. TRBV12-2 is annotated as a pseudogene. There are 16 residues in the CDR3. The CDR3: CASRSHVGGPSYEQYF. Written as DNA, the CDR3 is TGTGCAAGTCGCTCCCACGTCGGGGGTCCCTCCTACGAGCAGTACTTC.

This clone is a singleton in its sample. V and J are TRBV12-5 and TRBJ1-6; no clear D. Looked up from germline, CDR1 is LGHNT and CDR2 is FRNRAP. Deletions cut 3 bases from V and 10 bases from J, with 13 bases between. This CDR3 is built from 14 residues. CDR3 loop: CASGFSTPRSPLHF. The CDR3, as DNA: TGTGCTAGTGGTTTTAGCACGCCCAGATCACCCCTCCACTTT.

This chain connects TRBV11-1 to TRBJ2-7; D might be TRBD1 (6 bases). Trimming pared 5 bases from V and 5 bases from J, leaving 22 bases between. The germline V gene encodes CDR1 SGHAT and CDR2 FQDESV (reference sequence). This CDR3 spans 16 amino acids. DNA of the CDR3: TGTGCCAGCAGCCTAACACCAGACAGGAAAGCCAACGAGCAGTACTTC. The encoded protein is CASSLTPDRKANEQYF. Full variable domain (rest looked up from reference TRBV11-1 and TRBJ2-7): EAEVAQSPRYKITEKSQAVAFWCDPISGHATLYWYRQILGQGPELLVQFQDESVVDDSQLPKDRFSAERLKGVDSTLKIQPAELGDSAMYLCASSLTPDRKANEQYFGPGTRLTVT.

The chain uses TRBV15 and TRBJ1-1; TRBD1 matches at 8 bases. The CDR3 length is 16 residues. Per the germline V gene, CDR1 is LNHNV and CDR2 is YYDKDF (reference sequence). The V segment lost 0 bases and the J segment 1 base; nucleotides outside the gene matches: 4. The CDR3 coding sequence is TGTGCCACCAGCAGAGATAAAGGGACAGGGAACACTGAAGCTTTCTTT. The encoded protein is CATSRDKGTGNTEAFF.

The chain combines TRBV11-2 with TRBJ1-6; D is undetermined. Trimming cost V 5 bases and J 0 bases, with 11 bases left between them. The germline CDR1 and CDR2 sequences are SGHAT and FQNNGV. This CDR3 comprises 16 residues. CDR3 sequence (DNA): TGTGCCAGCAGCCAAACCAAGAGCTCCTATAATTCACCCCTCCACTTT. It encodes CASSQTKSSYNSPLHF.

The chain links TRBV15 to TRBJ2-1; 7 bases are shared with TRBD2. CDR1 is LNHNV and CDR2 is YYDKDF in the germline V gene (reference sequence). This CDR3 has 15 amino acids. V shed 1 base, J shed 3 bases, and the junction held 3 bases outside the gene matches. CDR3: CATSRGTSSYNEQFF. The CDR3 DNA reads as TGTGCCACCAGCAGAGGGACTAGTAGCTACAATGAGCAGTTCTTC. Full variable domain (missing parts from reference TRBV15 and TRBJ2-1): DAMVIQNPRYQVTQFGKPVTLSCSQTLNHNVMYWYQQKSSQAPKLLFHYYDKDFNNEADTPDNFQSRRPNTSFCFLDIRSPGLGDTAMYLCATSRGTSSYNEQFFGPGTRLTVL.

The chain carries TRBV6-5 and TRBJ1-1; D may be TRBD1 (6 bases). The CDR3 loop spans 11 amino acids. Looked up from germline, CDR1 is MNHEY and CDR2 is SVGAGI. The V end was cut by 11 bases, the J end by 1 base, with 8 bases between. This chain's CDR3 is CAGGQNTEAFF. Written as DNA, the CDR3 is TGTGCCGGGGGACAGAACACTGAAGCTTTCTTT.

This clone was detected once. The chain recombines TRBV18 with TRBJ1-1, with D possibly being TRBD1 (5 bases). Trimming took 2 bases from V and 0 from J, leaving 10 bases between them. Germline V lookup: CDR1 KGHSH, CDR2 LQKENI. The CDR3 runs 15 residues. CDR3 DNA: TGTGCCAGCTCACCAAGGACGGACATGAACACTGAAGCTTTCTTT. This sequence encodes CASSPRTDMNTEAFF. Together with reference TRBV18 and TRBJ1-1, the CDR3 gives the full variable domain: NAGVMQNPRHLVRRRGQEARLRCSPMKGHSHVYWYRQLPEEGLKFMVYLQKENIIDESGMPKERFSAEFPKEGPSILRIQQVVRGDSAAYFCASSPRTDMNTEAFFGQGTRLTVV.

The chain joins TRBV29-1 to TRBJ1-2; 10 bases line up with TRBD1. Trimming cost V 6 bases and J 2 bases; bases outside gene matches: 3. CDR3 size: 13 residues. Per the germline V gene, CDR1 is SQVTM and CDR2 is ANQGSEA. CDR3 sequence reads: CSVRTGGNYGYTF. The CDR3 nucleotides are TGCAGCGTCCGGACAGGGGGAAACTATGGCTACACCTTC.

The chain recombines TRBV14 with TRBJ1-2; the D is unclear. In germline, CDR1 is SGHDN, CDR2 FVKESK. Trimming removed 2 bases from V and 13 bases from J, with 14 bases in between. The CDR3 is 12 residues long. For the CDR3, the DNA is TGTGCCAGCAGCCAATCCACAGCTCCCGCCACCTTC. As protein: CASSQSTAPATF.

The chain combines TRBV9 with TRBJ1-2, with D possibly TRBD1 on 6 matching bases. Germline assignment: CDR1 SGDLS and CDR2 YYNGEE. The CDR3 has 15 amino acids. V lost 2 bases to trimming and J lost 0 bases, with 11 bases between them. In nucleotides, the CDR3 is TGTGCCAGCAGCGTCTACTGGACAGCTAACTATGGCTACACCTTC. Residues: CASSVYWTANYGYTF. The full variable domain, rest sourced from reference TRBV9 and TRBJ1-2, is DSGVTQTPKHLITATGQRVTLRCSPRSGDLSVYWYQQSLDQGLQFLIQYYNGEERAKGNILERFSAQQFPDLHSELNLSSLELGDSALYFCASSVYWTANYGYTFGSGTRLTVV.

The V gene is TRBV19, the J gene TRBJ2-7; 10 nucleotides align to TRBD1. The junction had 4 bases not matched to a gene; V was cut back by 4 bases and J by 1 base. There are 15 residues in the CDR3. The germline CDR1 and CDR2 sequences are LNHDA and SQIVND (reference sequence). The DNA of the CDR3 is TGTGCCAGTAGTAGCGGGACAGGGGAGTCCTACGAGCAGTACTTC. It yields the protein CASSSGTGESYEQYF.

In nucleotides, the CDR3 is TGTGCCAGCAGCTTGGCCTTTATATCCGGGGAGCTGTTTTTT. It specifies CASSLAFISGELFF. This rearrangement joins TRBV11-3 to TRBJ2-2; D remains unclear. The CDR3 spans 14 residues. Trimming cost V 3 bases and J 6 bases, with 11 bases left between them. Germline V gene sequence: CDR1 SGHNT, CDR2 YENEEA.

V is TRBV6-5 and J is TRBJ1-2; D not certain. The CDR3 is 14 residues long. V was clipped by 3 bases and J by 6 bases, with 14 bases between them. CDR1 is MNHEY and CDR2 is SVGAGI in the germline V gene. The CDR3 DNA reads TGTGCCAGCAGTTATGCCCCCGACAAGGATGGCTACACCTTC. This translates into CASSYAPDKDGYTF.